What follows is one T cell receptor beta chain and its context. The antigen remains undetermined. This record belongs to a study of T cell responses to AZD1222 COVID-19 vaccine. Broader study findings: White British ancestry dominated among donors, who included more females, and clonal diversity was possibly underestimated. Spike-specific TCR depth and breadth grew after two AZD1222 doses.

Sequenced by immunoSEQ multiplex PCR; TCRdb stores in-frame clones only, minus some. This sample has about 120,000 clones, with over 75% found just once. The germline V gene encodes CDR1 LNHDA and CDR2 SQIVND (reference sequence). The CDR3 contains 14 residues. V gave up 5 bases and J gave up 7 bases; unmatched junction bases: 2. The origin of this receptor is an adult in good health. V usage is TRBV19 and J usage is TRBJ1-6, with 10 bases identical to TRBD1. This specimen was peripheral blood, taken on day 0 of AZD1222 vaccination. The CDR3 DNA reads TGTGCCAGTAGTGACAGGGGGCAAAATTCACCCCTCCACTTT. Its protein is CASSDRGQNSPLHF.